This T cell receptor beta chain was captured in a study of CXCR3-negative and CXCR3-positive naive CD8 T cells. Germline V gives CDR1 SEHNR, CDR2 FQNEAQ (reference sequence). This CDR3 has 13 amino acids. Every subset of CD8+ T cells was sorted in triplicate at approximately 300,000 cells each. Whole-study results and caveats: Memory cells diverged, while naive CXCR3-positive and CXCR3-negative cells had similar TRBV-TRBJ usage. Greater hydrophobicity was found in TRB CDR3s of CXCR3-positive naive cells than of CXCR3-negative naive cells.

Libraries of TRB cDNA were made by 5' RACE and carried UMIs. TCRdb re-analyzed the 5' RACE reads; it lists each CDR3 protein once, without DNA. Its clone listing holds 95,000 to 100,000 distinct CDR3 sequences. To note about this clonotype: Antigen: not known.

The chain is built from TRBV7-9 and TRBJ2-4; the TCRdb call, TRBD1, lacks DNA for checking. The TCR sequence derives from a human donor in good health. Some clones in this sample may be carry-over from other donors' samples. Sequenced sample: naive CXCR3+ CD8+ T cells from blood. The subset here: CD45RO-CCR7+CD27+CD95- naive CD8+ T cells expressing CXCR3 (TNR3+). The chain's CDR3 is CASSPRLENIQYF.